This T cell receptor beta chain comes out of a study of shared T cell receptors in the human thymus. Some clones are missing from TCRdb's copy, which holds only in-frame ones; the method was immunoSEQ multiplex PCR. The sample includes about 730,000 clones, 75% to 90% of them seen just once. Trimming took off 0 bases at V and 1 base at J, with 12 bases between the two ends. Germline values: CDR1 MGHRA, CDR2 YSYEKL. CDR3 length: 16 residues. This same sample was also part of a study on human thymus T cells. Per that study: During corrective heart surgery, resections were taken, and the thymus tissue came from them. Thymic and blood repertoires appeared to display a bias in their usage of V and J genes. Thymic repertoires overlap heavily among unrelated individuals, related research has reported.

The TCR comes from a girl under three years old with a congenital heart defect. Sequencing input: thymocytes. The genes are TRBV4-1 and TRBJ1-1; D is unclear. This CDR3 reads CASSQDRPLKNTEAFF. DNA of the CDR3: TGCGCCAGCAGCCAAGATCGCCCACTCAAGAACACTGAAGCTTTCTTT.